Following are 7 T cell receptor beta chains from one sample sequenced in a study of blood T cell repertoires in COVID-19 (dated by TCRdb to the early 2020s). Receptor libraries were prepared by the immunoSEQ multiplex PCR assay. In its TCRdb copy, this immuneACCESS table keeps in-frame sequences only and misses some clones. Where compared with another copy, unresolved V genes explain less than half of these, and the others have no known cause. This sample gives about 240,000 clones in total; 75% to 85% of them show up just once. In total, the top ten clones hold approximately 7.5% of the sample. The specimen sequenced was peripheral blood. The receptors come from a woman older than 75 with COVID-19, enrolled during active disease.

The CDR3 bases are TGCGCCAGCAGCTTTGCACTACTAGACGGATTTTTCTACGAGCAGTACTTC. This sequence encodes CASSFALLDGFFYEQYF. The chain links TRBV5-1 to TRBJ2-7; tentatively, D is TRBD2 (5 bases). CDR3 length: 17 amino acids. V lost 2 bases and J 3 bases, leaving 21 bases between the germline ends. Germline V gives CDR1 SGHRS, CDR2 YFSETQ.

In nucleotides, the CDR3 is TGTGCCAGCTCAGCAGACAGGGGTGTCAATCAGCCCCAGCATTTT. This gives the protein CASSADRGVNQPQHF. The rearrangement joins TRBV18 to TRBJ1-5; 8 bases agree with TRBD1. With V trimmed by 5 bases and J by 3 bases, 6 bases remained unmatched. This CDR3 spans 15 amino acids. Germline V lookup: CDR1 KGHSH, CDR2 LQKENI. Filled out from reference TRBV18 and TRBJ1-5, the complete variable domain reads NAGVMQNPRHLVRRRGQEARLRCSPMKGHSHVYWYRQLPEEGLKFMVYLQKENIIDESGMPKERFSAEFPKEGPSILRIQQVVRGDSAAYFCASSADRGVNQPQHFGDGTRLSIL.

The chain joins TRBV27 to TRBJ2-1; 9 bases match TRBD2. Losses at the gene ends were 1 base for V and 0 bases for J; bases not matched to a gene: 7. This CDR3 contains 18 residues. CDR1 is MNHEY, CDR2 SMNVEV, per germline (reference sequence). In DNA, the CDR3 is TGTGCCAGCAGTTTATTCAGACTAGCGGTCAGCTCCTACAATGAGCAGTTCTTC. This gives the protein CASSLFRLAVSSYNEQFF.

The chain combines TRBV6-5 with TRBJ1-1; TRBD1 might be the D (5 bases). There are 15 residues in the CDR3. CDR1 and CDR2 (germline): MNHEY, SVGAGI. The ends were cut back, 0 bases at V and 1 base at J, with 9 bases in the middle. Here the CDR3 reads CASSYSNTGNTEAFF. CDR3 nucleotides: TGTGCCAGCAGTTACTCGAATACAGGGAACACTGAAGCTTTCTTT.

This chain connects TRBV30 to TRBJ1-2; 9 positions agree with TRBD1. Germline CDR1 and CDR2: GTSNPN and SVGIG (reference sequence). After removal of 0 bases from V and 3 bases from J, the junction contained 2 bases not matched to a gene. This CDR3 contains 14 residues. CDR3 in amino acids: CAWSVGQGDYGYTF. In DNA form, the CDR3 reads TGTGCCTGGAGTGTGGGACAGGGAGACTATGGCTACACCTTC.

This rearrangement joins TRBV12-3 or TRBV12-4 to TRBJ1-4, with 8 bases matching TRBD1. J lost 11 bases, V lost 7 bases, and 9 bases had no gene match. The CDR3 extends over 13 amino acids. For the CDR3, the DNA is TGTGCCAGCACCATCACAGGGGGGGGGAAACTGTTTTTT. It codes for CASTITGGGKLFF.

The chain links TRBV5-1 to TRBJ2-5; D ambiguous. Trimming removed 5 bases from V and 2 bases from J, with 7 bases in between. The germline CDR1 and CDR2 sequences are SGHRS and YFSETQ. The CDR3 extends over 12 amino acids. CDR3 bases: TGCGCCAGCAGAAACGGGCAAGAGACCCAGTACTTC. It codes for CASRNGQETQYF.